These 2 T cell receptor beta chains were sequenced from one sample in a study of T cells in Graves' hyperthyroidism and ophthalmopathy. Amplification yielded TCR beta CDR3 regions, with RNA transcripts as the source. Using the HTBI primer set, a first-round RT-PCR was run on the TCR CDR3. MiXCR, applied by TCRdb to the multiplex PCR reads, yields one record per CDR3 protein. The sample includes around 620,000 distinct CDR3 sequences, approximately 15% of them seen just once. Source material: blood. The receptors shown here come from a woman between 18 and 30 years old with Graves' ophthalmopathy.

This clonotype came up many times. The chain combines TRBV2 with TRBJ2-1; 9 bases are a match to TRBD1. The V segment lost 8 bases and the J segment 6 bases; nucleotides outside the gene matches: 5. CDR3 size: 13 residues. Germline lookup yields CDR1 SNHLY and CDR2 FYNNEI. The CDR3 protein is CASGTDRGNEQFF. CDR3 nucleotide sequence: TGTGCCAGCGGTACGGACAGGGGCAATGAGCAGTTCTTC.

This clonotype turned up a few times. The J gene is TRBJ2-1, the V gene TRBV5-1, with D possibly matching TRBD1 (5 bases). The germline gives CDR1 SGHRS, CDR2 YFSETQ. CDR3 length: 15 amino acids. The V gene lost 3 bases and the J gene lost 6 bases, with 16 bases spanning the gap. The CDR3 DNA reads TGCGCCAGCAGCTCCGGGCTAGGGGAAATCAATGAGCAGTTCTTC. Residues: CASSSGLGEINEQFF.